This T cell receptor (beta chain) stems from a study of OX40 agonist ivuxolimab in advanced cancers. About the research overall: The dose of intravenous ivuxolimab that patients received every 2 weeks ranged from 0.01 to 10 mg/kg.

Sequencing was performed with immunoSEQ multiplex PCR; in TCRdb, only in-frame clones are kept and a portion is missing. Of tens of thousands of clones listed, more than 75% are singletons. Between the trimmed V and J ends, which lost 0 bases and 7 bases, there was a span of 1 base. Germline lookup yields CDR1 MDHEN and CDR2 SYDVKM. The CDR3 extends over 11 amino acids. The TCR comes from an adult with an advanced solid tumor such as melanoma, head and neck, liver or kidney cancer. The J gene is TRBJ2-1, the V gene TRBV28; D gene uncertain. Here the sequenced sample was CD4+ or CD8+ T cells sorted from blood, taken in a trial of the OX40 agonist ivuxolimab. Written as DNA, the CDR3 is TGTGCCAGCAGTTTATGGAATGAGCAGTTCTTC. Protein: CASSLWNEQFF.